These 18 T cell receptor beta chains share one sample of origin, sequenced in a study of blood T cell repertoires in COVID-19. Here immunoSEQ multiplex PCR was the method, and the copy in TCRdb shows in-frame clones only, minus some. Of 100,000 to 150,000 clones in the sample, roughly 86% are singletons; the top ten hold 11%. The sample comprised peripheral blood. These receptors all come from a woman in her seventies with COVID-19, enrolled during active disease.

This chain joins TRBV30 and TRBJ2-3, with 7 bases fitting TRBD1. The CDR3 totals 13 residues. Germline CDR1 GTSNPN, CDR2 SVGIG (reference sequence). The ends lost 5 bases at V and 1 base at J; junction bases unmatched: 3. CDR3 sequence: CAWDRDRTDTQYF. The CDR3 DNA follows: TGTGCCTGGGACAGGGACCGCACAGATACGCAGTATTTT.

The J gene is TRBJ1-1, the V gene TRBV19; 7 bases match TRBD1. Per germline, CDR1 LNHDA and CDR2 SQIVND (reference sequence). This CDR3 spans 14 amino acids. J lost 4 bases, V lost 4 bases, and 6 bases had no gene match. The CDR3 nucleotides read TGTGCCAGTAGTACGACAGGGTTGGCCACTGAAGCTTTCTTT. Amino acid sequence: CASSTTGLATEAFF.

This clone has only a few counts. The V gene is TRBV28, the J gene TRBJ1-1; the D gene is possibly TRBD1 (6 bases). CDR3 length: 17 amino acids. V lost 7 bases and J lost 3, with 24 bases in between. Germline V gene sequence: CDR1 MDHEN, CDR2 SYDVKM. DNA for the CDR3: TGTGCCAGCAAAATAGAGGGAGGGGGTCCTGGAGACACTGAAGCTTTCTTT. This encodes CASKIEGGGPGDTEAFF.

The chain employs TRBV19 and TRBJ2-5, with D possibly TRBD1 on 5 matching bases. The germline gives CDR1 LNHDA, CDR2 SQIVND (reference sequence). Trimming took off 5 bases at V and 5 bases at J, with 12 bases between the two ends. This CDR3 has 13 amino acids. The CDR3 DNA is TGTGCCAGTAGTGTCAGGGTTACGGAGACCCAGTACTTC. Its translation is CASSVRVTETQYF.

This clone occurred once. The chain links TRBV30 to TRBJ1-3, with a weak D call TRBD1 (6 bases). The germline gives CDR1 GTSNPN, CDR2 SVGIG (reference sequence). Trimming cost V 0 bases and J 3 bases, with 9 bases left between them. CDR3 length equals 14 residues. The CDR3 DNA is TGTGCCTGGAGTGTCTCAGGGGTTGGAAACACCATATATTTT. As protein: CAWSVSGVGNTIYF.

This clone showed up just once. The chain has TRBV18 and TRBJ1-1; D possibly corresponds to TRBD1 (5 bases). Germline values: CDR1 KGHSH, CDR2 LQKENI. V was pared by 2 bases and J by 5 bases, with 9 bases between. CDR3 length: 13 residues. Written as DNA, the CDR3 is TGTGCCAGCTCACCAGGAGGGGAGACTGAAGCTTTCTTT. It translates to CASSPGGETEAFF.

The V call is TRBV24-1, the J call TRBJ2-7; the D gene is possibly TRBD1 (5 bases). Trimming took 6 bases from V and 4 from J, leaving 12 bases between them. CDR3 length: 13 residues. The V gene's germline CDR1 is KGHDR and CDR2 SFDVKD. For the CDR3, the DNA is TGTGCCACCAGTAAAGGACAAGCTTACGAGCAGTACTTC. This translates into CATSKGQAYEQYF.

The chain couples TRBV19 to TRBJ2-3; 9 nucleotides align to TRBD1. The CDR3 contains 18 residues. The germline V gene has CDR1 LNHDA and CDR2 SQIVND (reference sequence). With V trimmed by 5 bases and J by 2 bases, 14 bases remained unmatched. CDR3 amino acids: CASSLPKPGTGHTDTQYF. CDR3 in DNA: TGTGCCAGTAGTCTCCCAAAACCCGGGACAGGGCACACAGATACGCAGTATTTT.

CDR3 DNA sequence: TGCGCCAGCAGCCGGACAGGAGTACGGAACACCGGGGAGCTGTTTTTT. This translates into CASSRTGVRNTGELFF. The rearrangement uses TRBV5-1 and TRBJ2-2; 7 bases map to TRBD1. Trimming cost V 4 bases and J 1 base; bases outside gene matches: 7. The CDR3 has 16 amino acids. Per the germline V gene, CDR1 is SGHRS and CDR2 is YFSETQ.

V usage is TRBV19 and J usage is TRBJ1-2; 7 positions match TRBD1. V lost 0 bases to trimming and J lost 4 bases; unmatched junction nucleotides: 8. Per the germline V gene, CDR1 is LNHDA and CDR2 is SQIVND (reference sequence). The CDR3 contains 16 residues. For the CDR3, the DNA is TGTGCCAGTAGTATAGATCTGACATCAGGGGGCTATGGCTACACCTTC. It encodes CASSIDLTSGGYGYTF.

J is TRBJ2-3 and V is TRBV5-1, with 9 bases matching TRBD1. CDR3 length equals 16 residues. CDR1 and CDR2 from the germline V gene are SGHRS and YFSETQ. V was pared by 0 bases and J by 5 bases, with 7 bases of the junction left unmatched. CDR3 protein: CASSLEGTGIIDTQYF. Written as DNA, the CDR3 is TGCGCCAGCAGCTTGGAAGGGACAGGGATTATAGATACGCAGTATTTT.

The chain uses TRBV5-1 and TRBJ1-2; D gene uncertain. Germline CDR1 SGHRS, CDR2 YFSETQ. Trimming took off 3 bases at V and 2 bases at J, with 11 bases between the two ends. The CDR3 spans 14 residues. CDR3 in amino acids: CASSWGSGNYGYTF. Here the CDR3 DNA reads TGCGCCAGCAGCTGGGGTAGCGGGAACTATGGCTACACCTTC.

J is TRBJ2-7 and V is TRBV19; no definite D call. The CDR3 is 15 amino acids. V lost 5 bases and J 0 bases, leaving 14 bases between the germline ends. Germline V gene sequence: CDR1 LNHDA, CDR2 SQIVND (reference sequence). The CDR3 bases are TGTGCCAGTAGTTATGCCGTACAGAGCTCCTACGAGCAGTACTTC. It yields the protein CASSYAVQSSYEQYF.

The gene calls are TRBV10-2 and TRBJ2-1; 8 bases are shared with TRBD2. Germline V lookup: CDR1 WSHSY, CDR2 SAAADI. V lost 0 bases to trimming and J lost 9 bases; unmatched junction nucleotides: 7. The CDR3 is made up of 15 amino acids. The CDR3 DNA follows: TGCGCCAGCAGTGAGTCCAGCGGGGGTCACAGTGAGCAGTTCTTC. This sequence encodes CASSESSGGHSEQFF.

This chain uses TRBV5-1 with TRBJ2-1, with 9 bases matching TRBD1. Germline V gives CDR1 SGHRS, CDR2 YFSETQ. V shed 0 bases and J 7 bases; nucleotides not matched to a gene: 5. This CDR3 has 15 residues. CDR3 bases: TGCGCCAGCAGCTTGGTCGGACAGGGGAGGAATGAGCAGTTCTTC. Translated, it gives CASSLVGQGRNEQFF.

The chain links TRBV5-1 to TRBJ2-7, with D maybe TRBD2 (6 bases). The CDR3 is 15 amino acids. V shed 4 bases and J shed 5 bases, with 19 bases lying between them. Germline-derived CDR1 and CDR2 are SGHRS and YFSETQ. As DNA, the CDR3 is TGCGCCAGCAGCCCGGTAGGACGGGGGATAAACGAGCAGTACTTC. It specifies CASSPVGRGINEQYF.

The chain carries TRBV3-1 (or the pseudogene TRBV3-2) and TRBJ2-7; TRBD2 aligns across 11 bases. Germline V gene lookup returns CDR1 LGHDT and CDR2 YNNKEL (reference sequence). This CDR3 spans 16 amino acids. V lost 3 bases to trimming and J lost 3 bases; unmatched junction nucleotides: 7. The CDR3 nucleotides read TGTGCCAGCAGCCAGATACTAGCGGGGGCCCGCTACGAGCAGTACTTC. Its protein is CASSQILAGARYEQYF.

V gene TRBV7-8 combines with J gene TRBJ2-5, with TRBD1 identical over 12 bases. CDR1 is SGHVS, CDR2 FQNEAQ, per germline. J gave up 5 bases and V 5 bases, and 3 bases lay outside the gene matches. The CDR3 loop spans 14 amino acids. CDR3 protein: CASSRDRGQETQYF. DNA of the CDR3: TGTGCCAGCAGCCGGGACAGGGGGCAGGAGACCCAGTACTTC.